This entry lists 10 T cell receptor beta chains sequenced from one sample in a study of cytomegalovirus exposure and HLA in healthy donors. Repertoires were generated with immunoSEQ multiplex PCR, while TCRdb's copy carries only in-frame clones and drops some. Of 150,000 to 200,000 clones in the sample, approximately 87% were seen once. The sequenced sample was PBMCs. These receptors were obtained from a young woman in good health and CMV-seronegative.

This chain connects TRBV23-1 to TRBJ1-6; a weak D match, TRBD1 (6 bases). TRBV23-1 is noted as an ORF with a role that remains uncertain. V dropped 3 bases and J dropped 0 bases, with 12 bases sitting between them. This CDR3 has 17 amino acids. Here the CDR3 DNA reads TGCGCCAGCAGTCACCGGACAGAAAGCTCCTATAATTCACCCCTCCACTTT. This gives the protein CASSHRTESSYNSPLHF.

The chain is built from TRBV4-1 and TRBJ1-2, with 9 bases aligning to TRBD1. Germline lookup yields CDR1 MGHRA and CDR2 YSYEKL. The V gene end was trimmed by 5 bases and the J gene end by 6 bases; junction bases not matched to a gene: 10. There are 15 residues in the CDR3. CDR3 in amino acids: CASSYLGQGSDGYTF. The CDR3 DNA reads TGCGCCAGCAGCTATCTTGGACAGGGGTCCGATGGCTACACCTTC.

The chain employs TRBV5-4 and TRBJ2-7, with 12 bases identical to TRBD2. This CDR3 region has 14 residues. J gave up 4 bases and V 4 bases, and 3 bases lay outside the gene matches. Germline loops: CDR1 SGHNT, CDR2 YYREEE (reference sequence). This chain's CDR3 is CASSPTSGGYEQYF. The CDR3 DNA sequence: TGTGCCAGCAGCCCCACTAGCGGGGGGTACGAGCAGTACTTC.

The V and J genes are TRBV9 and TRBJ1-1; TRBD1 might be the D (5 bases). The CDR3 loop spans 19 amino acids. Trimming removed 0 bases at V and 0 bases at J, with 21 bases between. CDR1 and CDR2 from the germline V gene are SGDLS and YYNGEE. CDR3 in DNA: TGTGCCAGCAGCGTAGGAATCGGGGGTTCATCGGAATTGAACACTGAAGCTTTCTTT. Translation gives CASSVGIGGSSELNTEAFF.

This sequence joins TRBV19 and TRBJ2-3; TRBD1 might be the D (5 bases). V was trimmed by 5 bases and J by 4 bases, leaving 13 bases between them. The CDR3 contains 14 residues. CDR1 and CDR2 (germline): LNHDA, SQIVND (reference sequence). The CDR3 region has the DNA TGTGCCAGTAGTCATACAGGAGCCGCAGATACGCAGTATTTT. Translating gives CASSHTGAADTQYF.

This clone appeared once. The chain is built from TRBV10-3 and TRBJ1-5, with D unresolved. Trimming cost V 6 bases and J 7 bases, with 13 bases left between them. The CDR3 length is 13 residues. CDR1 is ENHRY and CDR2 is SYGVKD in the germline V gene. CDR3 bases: TGTGCCATCAGCCCTAACGGAGACCAGCCCCAGCATTTT. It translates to CAISPNGDQPQHF.

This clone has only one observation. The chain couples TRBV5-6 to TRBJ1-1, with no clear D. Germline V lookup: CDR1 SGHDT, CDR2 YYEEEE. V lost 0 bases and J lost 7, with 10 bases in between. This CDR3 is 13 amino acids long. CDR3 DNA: TGTGCCAGCAGCTTGGCGGCAGGTGATGAAGCTTTCTTT. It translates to CASSLAAGDEAFF.

CDR3: CASTGTSGTDTQYF. The CDR3 DNA is TGTGCCAGTACCGGGACTAGCGGCACAGATACGCAGTATTTT. The rearrangement joins TRBV9 to TRBJ2-3; 10 bases are shared with TRBD2. Per the germline V gene, CDR1 is SGDLS and CDR2 is YYNGEE. J gave up 1 base and V 8 bases, and 4 bases lay outside the gene matches. The CDR3 is made up of 14 amino acids.

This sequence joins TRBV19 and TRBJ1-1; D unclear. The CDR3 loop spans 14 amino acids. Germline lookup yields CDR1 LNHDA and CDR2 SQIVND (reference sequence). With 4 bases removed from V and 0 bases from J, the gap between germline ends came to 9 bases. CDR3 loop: CASSTLTLNTEAFF. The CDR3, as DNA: TGTGCCAGTAGTACGTTAACTTTGAACACTGAAGCTTTCTTT.

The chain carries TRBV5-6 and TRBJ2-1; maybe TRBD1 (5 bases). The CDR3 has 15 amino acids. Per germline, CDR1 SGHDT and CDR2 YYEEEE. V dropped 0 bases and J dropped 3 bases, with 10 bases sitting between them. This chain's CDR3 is CASSLGIQVYNEQFF. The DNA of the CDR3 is TGTGCCAGCAGCTTGGGCATACAGGTCTACAATGAGCAGTTCTTC.